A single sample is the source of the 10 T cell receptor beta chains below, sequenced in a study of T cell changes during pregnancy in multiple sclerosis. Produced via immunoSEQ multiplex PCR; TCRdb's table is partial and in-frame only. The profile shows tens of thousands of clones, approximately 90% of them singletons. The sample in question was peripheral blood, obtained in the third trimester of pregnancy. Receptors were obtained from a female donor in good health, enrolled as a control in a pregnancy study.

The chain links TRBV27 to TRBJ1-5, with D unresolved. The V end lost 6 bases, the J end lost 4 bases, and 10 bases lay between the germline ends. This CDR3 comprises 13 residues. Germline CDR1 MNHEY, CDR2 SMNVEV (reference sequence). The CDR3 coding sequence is TGTGCCAGCAGCTGGACTTTGAATCAGCCCCAGCATTTT. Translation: CASSWTLNQPQHF.

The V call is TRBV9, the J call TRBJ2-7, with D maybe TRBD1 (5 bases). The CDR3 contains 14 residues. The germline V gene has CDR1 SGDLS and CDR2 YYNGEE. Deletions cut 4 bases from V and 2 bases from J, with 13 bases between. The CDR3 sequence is CASSPRTHAYEQYF. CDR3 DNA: TGTGCCAGCAGCCCACGGACACACGCCTACGAGCAGTACTTC.

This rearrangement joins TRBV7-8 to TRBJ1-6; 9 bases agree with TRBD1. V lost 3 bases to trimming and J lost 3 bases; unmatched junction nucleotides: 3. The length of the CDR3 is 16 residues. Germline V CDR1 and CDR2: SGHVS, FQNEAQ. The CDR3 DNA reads TGTGCCAGCAGCTTGGGACAGGGCTTCTATAATTCACCCCTCCACTTT. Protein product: CASSLGQGFYNSPLHF.

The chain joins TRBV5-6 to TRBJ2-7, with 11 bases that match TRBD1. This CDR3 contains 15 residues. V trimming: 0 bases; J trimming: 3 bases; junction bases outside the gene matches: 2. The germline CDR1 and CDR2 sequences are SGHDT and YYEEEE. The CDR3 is CASSLDGTGGYEQYF. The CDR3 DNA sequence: TGTGCCAGCAGCTTGGACGGGACAGGGGGCTACGAGCAGTACTTC.

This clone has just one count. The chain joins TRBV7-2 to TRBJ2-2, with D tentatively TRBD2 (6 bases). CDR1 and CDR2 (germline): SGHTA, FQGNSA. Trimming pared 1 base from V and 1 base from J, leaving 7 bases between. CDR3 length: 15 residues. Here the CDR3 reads CASSLVGRNTGELFF. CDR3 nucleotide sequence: TGTGCCAGCAGCTTAGTCGGGAGGAACACCGGGGAGCTGTTTTTT.

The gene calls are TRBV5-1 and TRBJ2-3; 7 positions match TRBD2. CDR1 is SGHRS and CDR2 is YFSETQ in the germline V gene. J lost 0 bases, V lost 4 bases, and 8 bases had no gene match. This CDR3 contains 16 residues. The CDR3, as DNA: TGCGCCAGCAGCGCCACAGTGGGGGGGAGCACAGATACGCAGTATTTT. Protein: CASSATVGGSTDTQYF.

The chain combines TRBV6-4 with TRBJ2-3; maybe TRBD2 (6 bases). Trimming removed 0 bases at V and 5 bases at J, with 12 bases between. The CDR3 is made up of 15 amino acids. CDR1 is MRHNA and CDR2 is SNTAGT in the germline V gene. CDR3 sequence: CASSDSAGKRDTQYF. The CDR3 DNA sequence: TGTGCCAGCAGTGACTCTGCGGGGAAGAGAGATACGCAGTATTTT.

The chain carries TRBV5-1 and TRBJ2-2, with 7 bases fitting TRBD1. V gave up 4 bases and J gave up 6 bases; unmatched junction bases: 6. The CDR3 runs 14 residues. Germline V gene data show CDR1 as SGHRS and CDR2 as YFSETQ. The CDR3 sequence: CASSTGQVPGELFF. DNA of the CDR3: TGCGCCAGCAGCACCGGACAGGTCCCCGGGGAGCTGTTTTTT.

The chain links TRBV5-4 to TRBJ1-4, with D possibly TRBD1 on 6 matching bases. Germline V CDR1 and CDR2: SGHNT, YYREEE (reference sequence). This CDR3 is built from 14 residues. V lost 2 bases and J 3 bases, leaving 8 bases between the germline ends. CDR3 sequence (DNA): TGTGCCAGCAGCTTAGAGGGGGCTAATGAAAAACTGTTTTTT. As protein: CASSLEGANEKLFF.

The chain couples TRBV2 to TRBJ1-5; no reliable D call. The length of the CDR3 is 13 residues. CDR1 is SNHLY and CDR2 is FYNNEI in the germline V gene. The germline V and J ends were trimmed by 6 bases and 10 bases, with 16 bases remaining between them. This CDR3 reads CASSQNNQSPQHF. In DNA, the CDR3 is TGTGCCAGCAGCCAAAACAATCAGTCTCCCCAGCATTTT.